This TCR beta chain stems from a study of early T cells in non-severe SARS-CoV-2 infection. Overall study context: RNA in bulk from unsorted whole blood was sequenced, and chains were unpaired.

TCRdb redid the calling of the 5' RACE reads with MiXCR, one entry per CDR3 protein. This sample has some 42,000 distinct CDR3 sequences, with roughly 6.2% found just once. General study points: VDJdb-based annotation leaned toward anti-spike CD8 responses and missed private and CD4 specificities.

Points on this clonotype: Its specificity is unknown. One junction end does not reproduce the germline sequence, and a read error may be involved.

Per germline, CDR1 SEHNR and CDR2 FQNEAQ (reference sequence). The CDR3 is 14 amino acids. The specimen comprised whole blood, sampled at baseline. This sequence originates from an adult who was a healthcare worker with PCR-confirmed SARS-CoV-2 infection or an uninfected control (not recorded which). The chain recombines TRBV7-9 with TRBJ2-2; tentative D call: TRBD1 (6 bases). The CDR3, as DNA: TGTGCCCAAGGGGACAATCAGAACACCGGGGAGCAGTTTTTT. This encodes CAQGDNQNTGEQFF.